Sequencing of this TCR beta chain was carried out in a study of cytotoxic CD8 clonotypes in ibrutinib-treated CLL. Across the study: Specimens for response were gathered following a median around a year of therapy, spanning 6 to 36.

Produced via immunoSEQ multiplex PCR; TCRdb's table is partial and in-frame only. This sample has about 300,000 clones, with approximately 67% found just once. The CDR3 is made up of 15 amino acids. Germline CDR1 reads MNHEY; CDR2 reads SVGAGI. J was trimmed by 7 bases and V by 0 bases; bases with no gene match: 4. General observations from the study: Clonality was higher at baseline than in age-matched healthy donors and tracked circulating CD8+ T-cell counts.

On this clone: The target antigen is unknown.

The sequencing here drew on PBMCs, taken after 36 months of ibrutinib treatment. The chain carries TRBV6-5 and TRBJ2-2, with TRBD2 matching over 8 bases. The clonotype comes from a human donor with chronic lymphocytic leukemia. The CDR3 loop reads CASSYSTSVHGELFF. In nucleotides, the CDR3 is TGTGCCAGCAGTTACTCGACTAGCGTACACGGGGAGCTGTTTTTT.